Given below is one T cell receptor (beta chain) in context. The data originate from a study of shared clonotypes between healthy human individuals. Sequencing used immunoSEQ multiplex PCR; TCRdb keeps in-frame clones, though not all of them. The sample includes about 700,000 clones, under 95% of them seen just once. CD8 cells regarded as naive lacked CD45RO, were positively chosen for CCR7, and omitted terminally differentiated effector memory CD45RA+ cells. CDR1 and CDR2 (germline): SGHDN, FVKESK. The CDR3 is made up of 20 amino acids. V shed 4 bases, J shed 4 bases, and the junction held 19 bases outside the gene matches.

The sequencing input was naive CD8+ T cells sorted from blood. The receptor was derived from a man between 25 and 39 years old in good health. The V and J genes are TRBV14 and TRBJ2-1; TRBD2 aligns across 10 bases. CDR3 sequence: CASSPLAGGPLFPAYNEQFF. CDR3 DNA sequence: TGTGCCAGCAGCCCCTTAGCGGGAGGACCATTATTCCCAGCTTACAATGAGCAGTTCTTC.